A single sample gave rise to the 7 T cell receptor beta chains below, sequenced in a study of CD8+ T cells in alopecia areata. RNA extraction was followed by reverse transcription into cDNA, which acted as the sequencing template. The repertoire was sequenced with immunoSEQ multiplex PCR; TCRdb's copy has only in-frame clones and lacks some. The sample lists approximately 11,000 clones, around 59% occurring once. Alopecia areata patients gave lesional scalp punch biopsies and peripheral blood samples. Sequences were derived from skin, sampled at week 0. The receptors were sampled from a human donor with alopecia areata.

V and J are TRBV6-6 and TRBJ2-5; no clear D gene. CDR1 and CDR2 from the germline V gene are MNHNY and SVGAGI (reference sequence). The CDR3 is 14 residues long. Trimming took off 6 bases at V and 1 base at J, with 12 bases between the two ends. This CDR3 reads CASSPRFRQETQYF. The CDR3 nucleotides are TGTGCCAGCAGCCCAAGGTTCCGCCAAGAGACCCAGTACTTC.

In the case of this clone: Distinct nucleotide sequences in the sample also encode this CDR3. The J gene is TRBJ1-5, the V gene TRBV6-5; 7 bases match TRBD1. This CDR3 spans 15 amino acids. Germline V gene lookup returns CDR1 MNHEY and CDR2 SVGAGI. The trim removed 0 bases at V and 6 bases at J, leaving 5 bases unmatched. In nucleotides, the CDR3 is TGTGCCAGCAGTTACTCCAGACAGGGTGGTCAGCCCCAGCATTTT. Translated, it gives CASSYSRQGGQPQHF.

This clone was observed a few times. V and J are TRBV7-9 and TRBJ1-2, with 8 bases aligning to TRBD1. The V gene's germline CDR1 is SEHNR and CDR2 FQNEAQ (reference sequence). J was trimmed by 4 bases and V by 6 bases; bases with no gene match: 4. The CDR3 is 13 amino acids. The CDR3 DNA reads as TGTGCCAGCAGACCCGGGACAGGCTATGGCTACACCTTC. This gives the protein CASRPGTGYGYTF.

On this clone itself: At the DNA level, this CDR3 is encoded by other sequences in the same sample as well. V usage is TRBV13 and J usage is TRBJ1-1, with unresolved D. This CDR3 is 15 amino acids long. The V gene lost 0 bases and the J gene lost 14 bases, with 22 bases spanning the gap. Germline V CDR1 and CDR2: PRHDT, FYEKMQ (reference sequence). The CDR3 DNA follows: TGTGCCAGCAGCTTAGGGCCCCACGAAGGGTTAGGAGCCTTCTTT. It codes for CASSLGPHEGLGAFF. Full variable domain (outside the CDR3, taken from reference TRBV13 and TRBJ1-1): AAGVIQSPRHLIKEKRETATLKCYPIPRHDTVYWYQQGPGQDPQFLISFYEKMQSDKGSIPDRFSAQQFSDYHSELNMSSLELGDSALYFCASSLGPHEGLGAFFGQGTRLTVV.

The chain couples TRBV25-1 to TRBJ2-3, with 11 positions matching TRBD1. The V gene's germline CDR1 is MGHDK and CDR2 SYGVNS. V shed 0 bases, J shed 4 bases, and the junction held 3 bases outside the gene matches. CDR3 length: 16 residues. As DNA, the CDR3 is TGTGCCAGCAGTGAATATAAGGGACAGGGGGCAGATACGCAGTATTTT. This sequence encodes CASSEYKGQGADTQYF.

The CDR3 coding sequence is TGTGCCAGCAGCTTATCCCGGGACGTTTACAATGAGCAGTTCTTC. Amino acids: CASSLSRDVYNEQFF. The V gene is TRBV5-5, the J gene TRBJ2-1; D is possibly TRBD1 or TRBD2 (5 bases each). The CDR3 consists of 15 residues. Trimming pared 2 bases from V and 4 bases from J, leaving 13 bases between. CDR1 is SGHKS, CDR2 YYEKEE, per germline (reference sequence).

This chain uses TRBV14 with TRBJ2-7, with a tentative D call TRBD1 (6 bases). V gave up 3 bases and J gave up 0 bases, with 15 bases separating them. The germline gives CDR1 SGHDN, CDR2 FVKESK. This CDR3 has 16 residues. The chain's CDR3 is CASSHLQGSLSYEQYF. The CDR3 DNA sequence: TGTGCCAGCAGCCATCTACAGGGTTCCCTCTCCTACGAGCAGTACTTC.